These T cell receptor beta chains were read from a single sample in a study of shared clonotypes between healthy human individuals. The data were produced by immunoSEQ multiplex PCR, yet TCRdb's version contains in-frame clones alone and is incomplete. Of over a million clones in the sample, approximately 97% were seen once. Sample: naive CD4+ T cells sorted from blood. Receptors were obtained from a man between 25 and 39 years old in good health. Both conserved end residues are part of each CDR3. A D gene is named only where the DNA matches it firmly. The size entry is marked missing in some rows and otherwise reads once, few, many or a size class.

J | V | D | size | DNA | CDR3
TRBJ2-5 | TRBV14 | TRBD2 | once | TGTGCCAGCAGCCAGACCCGACTAGCGGGGCAAGAGACCCAGTACTTC | CASSQTRLAGQETQYF
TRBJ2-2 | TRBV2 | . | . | TGTGCCAGCAGTGAAGGAGGCAGCCCGACCGGGGAGCTGTTTTTT | CASSEGGSPTGELFF
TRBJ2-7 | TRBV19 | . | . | TGTGCCAGTAGTATAGTAGCGCGGGTGGAATACGAGCAGTACTTC | CASSIVARVEYEQYF
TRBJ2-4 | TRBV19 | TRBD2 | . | TGTGCCAGTAGTATCGAGACTAGCGGGACCTACATTCAGTACTTC | CASSIETSGTYIQYF
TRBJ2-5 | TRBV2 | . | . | TGTGCCAGCAGTGAAGGAGGGGCAGGGGAAGAGACCCAGTACTTC | CASSEGGAGEETQYF
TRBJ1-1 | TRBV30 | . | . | TGTGCCTCCAGGTACATGAGGGCTGAAGCTTTCTTT | CASRYMRAEAFF
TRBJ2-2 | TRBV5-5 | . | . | TGTGCCAGCAGCCCACGACAGAACACCGGGGAGCTGTTTTTT | CASSPRQNTGELFF
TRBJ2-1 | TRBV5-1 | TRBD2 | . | TGCGCCAGCAGCTTGGTTCCGGGAGCGGGGAATGAGCAGTTCTTC | CASSLVPGAGNEQFF
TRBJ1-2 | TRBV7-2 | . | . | TGTGCCAGCAGCTCACCCCTCAGAGCGGTCTATGGCTACACCTTC | CASSSPLRAVYGYTF
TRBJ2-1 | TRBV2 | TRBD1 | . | TGTGCCAGCAGGCTCCCGGGACAGGGGCACAATGAGCAGTTCTTC | CASRLPGQGHNEQFF
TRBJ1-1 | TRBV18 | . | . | TGTGCCAGCTCCCCCCTCTCATTGAACACTGAAGCTTTCTTT | CASSPLSLNTEAFF
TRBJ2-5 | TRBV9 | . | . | TGTGCCAGCAGCGTAGAGCCAGGACAGACCCAGTACTTC | CASSVEPGQTQYF